Only one count was recorded for the clone carrying this T cell receptor beta chain. This table comes from immunoSEQ multiplex PCR, and its TCRdb copy is limited to in-frame clones, with some not included. The data show around 110,000 clones, with 90% seen just once and 0.8% to 0.9% held by the top ten. This sample is part of a study of T cell clones after liver transplantation. In the study overall: Graft-donor-reactive sequences were compared with third-party-reactive TCRbeta sequences from pre-transplant mixed lymphocyte reactions.

Germline V gene sequence: CDR1 GTSNPN, CDR2 SVGIG (reference sequence). The V end lost 2 bases, the J end lost 3 bases, and 11 bases lay between the germline ends. CDR3 length: 13 amino acids. This rearrangement joins TRBV30 to TRBJ2-7; perhaps TRBD2 as D (7 bases). This TCR was recovered from a human patient who received a liver transplant. The graft donor may have given rise to some T cells. The sample in question was CD4+ T cells from blood, obtained 12 months after liver transplant. CDR3 residues: CAWSKGGGYEQYF. Written as DNA, the CDR3 is TGTGCCTGGAGTAAAGGGGGGGGCTACGAGCAGTACTTC.